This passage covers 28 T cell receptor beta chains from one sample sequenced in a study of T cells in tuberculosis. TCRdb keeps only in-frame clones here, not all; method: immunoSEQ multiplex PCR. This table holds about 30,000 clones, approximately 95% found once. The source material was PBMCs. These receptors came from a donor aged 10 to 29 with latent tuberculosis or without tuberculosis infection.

CDR3 DNA sequence: TGTGCCAGCAGCGCCTCCCCCCCAGATACGCAGTATTTT. Translating it yields CASSASPPDTQYF. V usage is TRBV9 and J usage is TRBJ2-3; D not certain. Germline V gene lookup returns CDR1 SGDLS and CDR2 YYNGEE. The CDR3 totals 13 residues. With 3 bases removed from V and 4 bases from J, the gap between germline ends came to 9 bases.

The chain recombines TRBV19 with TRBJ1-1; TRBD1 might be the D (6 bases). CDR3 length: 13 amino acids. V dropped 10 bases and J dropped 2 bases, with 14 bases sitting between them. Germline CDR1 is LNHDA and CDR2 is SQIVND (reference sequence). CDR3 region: CATQGWENTEAFF. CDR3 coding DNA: TGTGCCACTCAGGGGTGGGAAAACACTGAAGCTTTCTTT.

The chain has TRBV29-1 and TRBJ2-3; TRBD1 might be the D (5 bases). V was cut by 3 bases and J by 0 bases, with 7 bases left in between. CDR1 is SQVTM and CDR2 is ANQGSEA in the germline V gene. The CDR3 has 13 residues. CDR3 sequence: CSVERQSTDTQYF. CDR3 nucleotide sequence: TGCAGCGTTGAGAGACAGAGCACAGATACGCAGTATTTT.

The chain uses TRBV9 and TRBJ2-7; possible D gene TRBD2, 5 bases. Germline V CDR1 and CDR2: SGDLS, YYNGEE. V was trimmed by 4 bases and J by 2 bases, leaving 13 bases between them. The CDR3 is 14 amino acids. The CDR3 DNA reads TGTGCCAGCAGCCCCGGGGATCCTCCCTACGAGCAGTACTTC. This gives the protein CASSPGDPPYEQYF. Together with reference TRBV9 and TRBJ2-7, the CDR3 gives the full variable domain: DSGVTQTPKHLITATGQRVTLRCSPRSGDLSVYWYQQSLDQGLQFLIQYYNGEERAKGNILERFSAQQFPDLHSELNLSSLELGDSALYFCASSPGDPPYEQYFGPGTRLTVT.

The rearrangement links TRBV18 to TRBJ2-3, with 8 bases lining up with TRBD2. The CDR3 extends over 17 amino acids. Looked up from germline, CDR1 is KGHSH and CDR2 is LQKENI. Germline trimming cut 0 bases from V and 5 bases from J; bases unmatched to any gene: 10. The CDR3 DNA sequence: TGTGCCAGCTCACCACCAGCTGGCGGGGGGACTCAAGATACGCAGTATTTT. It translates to CASSPPAGGGTQDTQYF.

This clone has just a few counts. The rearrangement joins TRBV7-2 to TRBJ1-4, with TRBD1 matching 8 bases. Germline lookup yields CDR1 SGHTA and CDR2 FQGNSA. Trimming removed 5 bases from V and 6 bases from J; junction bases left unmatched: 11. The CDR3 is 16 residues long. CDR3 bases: TGTGCCAGCAGCCGGGACAGGCCCATAGTAGATGAAAAACTGTTTTTT. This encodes CASSRDRPIVDEKLFF. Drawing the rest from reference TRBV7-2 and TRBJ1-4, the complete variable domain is GAGVSQSPSNKVTEKGKDVELRCDPISGHTALYWYRQSLGQGLEFLIYFQGNSAPDKSGLPSDRFSAERTGGSVSTLTIQRTQQEDSAVYLCASSRDRPIVDEKLFFGSGTQLSVL.

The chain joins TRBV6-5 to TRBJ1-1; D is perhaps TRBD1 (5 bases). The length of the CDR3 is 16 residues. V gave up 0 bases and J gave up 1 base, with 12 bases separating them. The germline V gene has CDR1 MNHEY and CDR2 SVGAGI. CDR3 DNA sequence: TGTGCCAGCAGTTACTCGTCATCCGGGGGGAACACTGAAGCTTTCTTT. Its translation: CASSYSSSGGNTEAFF.

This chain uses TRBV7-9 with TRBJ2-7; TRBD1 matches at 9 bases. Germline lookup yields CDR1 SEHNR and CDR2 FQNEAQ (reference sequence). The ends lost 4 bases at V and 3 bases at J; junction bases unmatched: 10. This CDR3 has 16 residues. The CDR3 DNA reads TGTGCCAGCAGCTCCATGCGGGACAGGGATCACTACGAGCAGTACTTC. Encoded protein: CASSSMRDRDHYEQYF.

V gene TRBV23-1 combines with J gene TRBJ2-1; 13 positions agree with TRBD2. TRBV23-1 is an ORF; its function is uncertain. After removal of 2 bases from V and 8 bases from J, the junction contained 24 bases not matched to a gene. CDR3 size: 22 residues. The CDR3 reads CASSQPNTRLAGGAAVIYEQFF. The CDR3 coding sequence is TGCGCCAGCAGTCAACCTAACACCCGACTAGCGGGGGGCGCCGCAGTTATATATGAGCAGTTCTTC.

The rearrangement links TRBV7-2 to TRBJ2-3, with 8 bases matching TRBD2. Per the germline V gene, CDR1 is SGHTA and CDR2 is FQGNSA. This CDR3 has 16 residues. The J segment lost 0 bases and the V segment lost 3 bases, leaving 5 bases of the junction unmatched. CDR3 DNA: TGTGCCAGCAGCTTTACTAGCGGAGCAAGCACAGATACGCAGTATTTT. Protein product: CASSFTSGASTDTQYF.

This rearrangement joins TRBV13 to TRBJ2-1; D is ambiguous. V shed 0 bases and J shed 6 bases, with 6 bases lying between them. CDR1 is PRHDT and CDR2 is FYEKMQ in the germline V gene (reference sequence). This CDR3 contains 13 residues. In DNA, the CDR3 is TGTGCCAGCAGCTTAGGGTACGGCAATGAGCAGTTCTTC. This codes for CASSLGYGNEQFF.

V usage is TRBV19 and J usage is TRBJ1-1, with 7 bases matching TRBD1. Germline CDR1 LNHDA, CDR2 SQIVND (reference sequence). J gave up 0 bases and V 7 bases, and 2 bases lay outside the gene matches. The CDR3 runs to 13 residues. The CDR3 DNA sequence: TGTGCCAGTAAGGGACAGCTGAACACTGAAGCTTTCTTT. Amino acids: CASKGQLNTEAFF.

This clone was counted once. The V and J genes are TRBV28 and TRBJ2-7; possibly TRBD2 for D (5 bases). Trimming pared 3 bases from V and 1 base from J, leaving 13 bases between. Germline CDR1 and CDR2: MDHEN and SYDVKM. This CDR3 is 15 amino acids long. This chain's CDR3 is CASSFAGGGSYEQYF. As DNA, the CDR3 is TGTGCCAGCAGTTTTGCGGGCGGTGGTTCCTACGAGCAGTACTTC.

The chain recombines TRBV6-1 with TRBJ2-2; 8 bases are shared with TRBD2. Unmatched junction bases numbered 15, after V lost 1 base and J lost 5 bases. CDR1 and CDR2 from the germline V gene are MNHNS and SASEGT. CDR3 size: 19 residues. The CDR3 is CASSEVGFGSGTRTGELFF. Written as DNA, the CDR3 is TGTGCCAGCAGTGAAGTAGGGTTTGGTAGCGGGACCAGAACCGGGGAGCTGTTTTTT.

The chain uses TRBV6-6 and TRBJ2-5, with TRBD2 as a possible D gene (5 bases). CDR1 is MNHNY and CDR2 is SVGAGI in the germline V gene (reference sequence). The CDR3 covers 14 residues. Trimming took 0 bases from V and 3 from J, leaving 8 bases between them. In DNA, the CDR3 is TGTGCCAGCAGTTACTCTGCAGCGGAAGAGACCCAGTACTTC. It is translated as CASSYSAAEETQYF.

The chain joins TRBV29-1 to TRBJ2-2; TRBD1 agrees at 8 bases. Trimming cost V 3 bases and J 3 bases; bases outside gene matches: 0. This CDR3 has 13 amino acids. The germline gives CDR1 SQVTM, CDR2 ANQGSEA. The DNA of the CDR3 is TGCAGCGTTGACAGGGGGCACACCGGGGAGCTGTTTTTT. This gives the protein CSVDRGHTGELFF.

Here the CDR3 reads CASTQGGVDGYTF. For the CDR3, the DNA is TGTGCCAGCACCCAGGGAGGGGTCGATGGCTACACCTTC. This rearrangement joins TRBV6-5 to TRBJ1-2, with D tentatively TRBD1 (5 bases). Trimming took off 7 bases at V and 6 bases at J, with 15 bases between the two ends. Germline assignment: CDR1 MNHEY and CDR2 SVGAGI. CDR3 size: 13 residues.

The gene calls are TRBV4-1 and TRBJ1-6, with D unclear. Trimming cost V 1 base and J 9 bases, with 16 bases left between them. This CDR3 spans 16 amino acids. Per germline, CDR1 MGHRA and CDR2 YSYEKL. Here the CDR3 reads CASSQALRGMGSPLHF. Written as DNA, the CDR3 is TGCGCCAGCAGCCAAGCCCTCCGGGGAATGGGTTCACCCCTCCACTTT.

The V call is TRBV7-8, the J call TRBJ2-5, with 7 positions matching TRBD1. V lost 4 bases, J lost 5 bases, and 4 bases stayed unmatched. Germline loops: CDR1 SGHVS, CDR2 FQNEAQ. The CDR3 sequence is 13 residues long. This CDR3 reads CASSSDRWETQYF. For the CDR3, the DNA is TGTGCCAGCAGCTCGGACAGGTGGGAGACCCAGTACTTC.

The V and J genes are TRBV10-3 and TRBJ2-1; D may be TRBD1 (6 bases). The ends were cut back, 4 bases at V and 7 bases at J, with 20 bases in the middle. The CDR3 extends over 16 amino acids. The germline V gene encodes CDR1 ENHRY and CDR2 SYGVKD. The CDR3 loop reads CAISVGVAGAFNEQFF. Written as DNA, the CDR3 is TGTGCCATCAGTGTTGGGGTGGCAGGGGCTTTTAATGAGCAGTTCTTC.

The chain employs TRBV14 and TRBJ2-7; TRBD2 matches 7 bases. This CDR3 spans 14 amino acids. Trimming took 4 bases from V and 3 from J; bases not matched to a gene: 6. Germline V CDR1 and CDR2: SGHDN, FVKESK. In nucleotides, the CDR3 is TGTGCCAGCAGCCGACCGGGGGAGGGCTACGAGCAGTACTTC. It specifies CASSRPGEGYEQYF.

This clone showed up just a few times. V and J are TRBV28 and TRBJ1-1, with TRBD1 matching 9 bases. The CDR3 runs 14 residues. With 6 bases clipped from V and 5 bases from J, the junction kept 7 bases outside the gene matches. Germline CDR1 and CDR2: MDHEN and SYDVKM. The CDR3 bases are TGTGCCAGCAGAGCCGGACAGGGGTTAACTGAAGCTTTCTTT. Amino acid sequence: CASRAGQGLTEAFF.

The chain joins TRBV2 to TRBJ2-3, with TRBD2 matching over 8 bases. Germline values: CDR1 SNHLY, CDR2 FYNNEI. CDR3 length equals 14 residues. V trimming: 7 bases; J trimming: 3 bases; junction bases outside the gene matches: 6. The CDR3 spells CASTRVAGTDTQYF. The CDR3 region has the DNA TGTGCCAGCACCAGGGTAGCGGGGACAGATACGCAGTATTTT.

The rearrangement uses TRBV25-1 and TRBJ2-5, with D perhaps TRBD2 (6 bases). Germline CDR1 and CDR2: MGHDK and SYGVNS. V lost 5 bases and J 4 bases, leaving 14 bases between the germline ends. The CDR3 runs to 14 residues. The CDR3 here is CASSTLAEGETQYF. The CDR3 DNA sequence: TGTGCCAGCAGTACGTTGGCGGAGGGAGAGACCCAGTACTTC.

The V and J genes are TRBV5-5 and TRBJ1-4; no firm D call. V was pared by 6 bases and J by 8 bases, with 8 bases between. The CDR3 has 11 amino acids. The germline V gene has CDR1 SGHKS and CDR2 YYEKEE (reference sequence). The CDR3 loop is CASTAGEKLFF. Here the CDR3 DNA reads TGTGCCAGCACGGCGGGGGAAAAACTGTTTTTT.

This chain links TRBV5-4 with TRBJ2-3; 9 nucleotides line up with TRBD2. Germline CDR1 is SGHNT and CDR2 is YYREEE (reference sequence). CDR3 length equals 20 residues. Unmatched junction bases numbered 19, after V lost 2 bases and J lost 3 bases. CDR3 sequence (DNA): TGTGCCAGCAGCTTTGAACGCGGGAGGGCCGTCAAAAGGGTAACAGATACGCAGTATTTT. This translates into CASSFERGRAVKRVTDTQYF.

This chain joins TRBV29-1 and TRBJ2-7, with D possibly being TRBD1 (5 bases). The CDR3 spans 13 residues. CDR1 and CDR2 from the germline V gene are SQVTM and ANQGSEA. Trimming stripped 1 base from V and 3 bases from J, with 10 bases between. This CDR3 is CSVEVDQGYEQYF. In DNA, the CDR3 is TGCAGCGTTGAAGTAGACCAGGGCTACGAGCAGTACTTC.

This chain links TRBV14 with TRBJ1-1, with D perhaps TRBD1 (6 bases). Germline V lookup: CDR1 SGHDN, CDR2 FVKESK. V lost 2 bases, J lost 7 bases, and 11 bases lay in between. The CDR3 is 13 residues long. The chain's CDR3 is CASSQFRGGEAFF. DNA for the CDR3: TGTGCCAGCAGCCAATTTAGGGGGGGTGAAGCTTTCTTT.